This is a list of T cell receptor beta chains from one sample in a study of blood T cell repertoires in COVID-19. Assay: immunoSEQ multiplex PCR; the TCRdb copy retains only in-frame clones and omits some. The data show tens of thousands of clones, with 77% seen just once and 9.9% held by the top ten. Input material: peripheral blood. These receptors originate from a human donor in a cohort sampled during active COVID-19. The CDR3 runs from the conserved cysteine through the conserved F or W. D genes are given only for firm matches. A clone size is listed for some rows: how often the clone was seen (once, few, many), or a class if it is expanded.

DNA: TGCGCCAGCAGTGCGACTAGCGGGGGTCACAATGAGCAGTTCTTC; CDR3: CASSATSGGHNEQFF; D: TRBD2; V: TRBV10-1; J: TRBJ2-1; size: NA
DNA: TGCGCCAGCAGCCTACCCTTCAAAACCAACTACGAGCAGTACTTC; CDR3: CASSLPFKTNYEQYF; D: NA; V: TRBV5-1; J: TRBJ2-7; size: NA
DNA: TGTGCCACGGACAACTCCTACAATGAGCAGTTCTTC; CDR3: CATDNSYNEQFF; D: NA; V: TRBV19; J: TRBJ2-1; size: once
DNA: TGTGCCAGCTCAACTGGGCTCCAGGAGCAGTACTTC; CDR3: CASSTGLQEQYF; D: NA; V: TRBV18; J: TRBJ2-7; size: NA
DNA: TGTGCCAGCAGAGGGACAGGGATGGGTGGAAATGGCTACACCTTC; CDR3: CASRGTGMGGNGYTF; D: TRBD1; V: TRBV2; J: TRBJ1-2; size: NA
DNA: TGTGCCAGCAGCTTAACAGCGGGGGGTAGGGATACGCAGTATTTT; CDR3: CASSLTAGGRDTQYF; D: TRBD2; V: TRBV11-3; J: TRBJ2-3; size: NA
DNA: TGCGCCAGCAGCCAAGAGAAGCGGGGGGGAAACTACGAGCAGTACTTC; CDR3: CASSQEKRGGNYEQYF; D: TRBD2; V: TRBV4-1; J: TRBJ2-7; size: NA
DNA: TGTGCCAGCAGTTACATGGCAGGGGTTGACACTGAAGCTTTCTTT; CDR3: CASSYMAGVDTEAFF; D: NA; V: TRBV6-5; J: TRBJ1-1; size: few
DNA: TGTGCCAGCGGGGGGACCGGGGAGCTGTTTTTT; CDR3: CASGGTGELFF; D: NA; V: TRBV9; J: TRBJ2-2; size: NA
DNA: TGTGCCTGGAGTAAGGACACCCCATACGAGCAGTACTTC; CDR3: CAWSKDTPYEQYF; D: NA; V: TRBV30; J: TRBJ2-7; size: NA
DNA: TGCGCCAGCAGCCCCCTGGGTTCGACTAGCAAAGATACGCAGTATTTT; CDR3: CASSPLGSTSKDTQYF; D: TRBD2; V: TRBV4-1; J: TRBJ2-3; size: NA
DNA: TGTGCCAGCAGTTACGGGGCCCGGGATGAGCAGTTCTTC; CDR3: CASSYGARDEQFF; D: NA; V: TRBV6-5; J: TRBJ2-1; size: NA
DNA: TGTGCCATCTCTCCGGACACCTATGGCTACACCTTC; CDR3: CAISPDTYGYTF; D: NA; V: TRBV10-3; J: TRBJ1-2; size: NA
DNA: TGTGCCAGCAGTTTTGGACAGGGAGGAGAAAAACTGTTTTTT; CDR3: CASSFGQGGEKLFF; D: TRBD1; V: TRBV2; J: TRBJ1-4; size: few
DNA: TGTGCCAGCAGCGTACTGACAGGGTCGGGCACTGAAGCTTTCTTT; CDR3: CASSVLTGSGTEAFF; D: TRBD1; V: TRBV9; J: TRBJ1-1; size: NA
DNA: TGTGCCAGCATCCCACCAATGGGGGCGGCCTATGGCTACACCTTC; CDR3: CASIPPMGAAYGYTF; D: NA; V: TRBV6-5; J: TRBJ1-2; size: NA
DNA: TGTGCCAGCACCCCCGAGGGGGGGCAGCCCCAGCATTTT; CDR3: CASTPEGGQPQHF; D: NA; V: TRBV6-5; J: TRBJ1-5; size: NA
DNA: TGCGCCAGCAGCTTGGCCGGGACTTTAACCTACGAGCAGTACTTC; CDR3: CASSLAGTLTYEQYF; D: NA; V: TRBV5-1; J: TRBJ2-7; size: NA
DNA: TGTGCCAGCGAACAGGGGGCAAGGGGCTACACCTTC; CDR3: CASEQGARGYTF; D: TRBD1; V: TRBV5-6; J: TRBJ1-2; size: NA
DNA: TGTGCCAGCAGCTTCCCGGGGGGGGTGGAGACCCAGTACTTC; CDR3: CASSFPGGVETQYF; D: TRBD2; V: TRBV7-9; J: TRBJ2-5; size: NA
DNA: TGTGCCAGCAGCTTGGCCGTAGCAACAGGGGAGCAGTACTTC; CDR3: CASSLAVATGEQYF; D: NA; V: TRBV5-4; J: TRBJ2-7; size: NA
DNA: TGTGCCATCAGTGAAGGGGGTGCCGGGGCCAACGTCCTGACTTTC; CDR3: CAISEGGAGANVLTF; D: NA; V: TRBV10-3; J: TRBJ2-6; size: NA
DNA: TGTGCCAGCAGCTCATCCGACAGCCCTTACACAGATACGCAGTATTTT; CDR3: CASSSSDSPYTDTQYF; D: NA; V: TRBV7-8; J: TRBJ2-3; size: NA